This TCR beta chain was observed in a study of vaccination effects on CD4 cells after COVID-19. In the case of this clone: As yet, its antigen is unknown.

The V gene lost 3 bases and the J gene lost 0 bases, with 8 bases spanning the gap. This CDR3 has 14 amino acids. The V gene's germline CDR1 is MNHEY and CDR2 SMNVEV (reference sequence). CD4+ T cells specific for antigen were expanded with viral peptide pools by the ViraFEST assay before sequencing. The culture ran for approximately 10 days before CD4+ T cells were isolated. Measured with immunoSEQ multiplex PCR; TCRdb has only the in-frame clones, and not every one. This sample has tens of thousands of clones, with roughly 73% found just once. The J gene is TRBJ1-2, the V gene TRBV27, with unresolved D. This clonotype originated in a human donor who received a COVID-19 vaccine. The material sequenced was CD4+ T cells from PBMCs cultured with HCoV-229E spike peptides, taken before COVID-19 vaccination. The CDR3: CASSFAGANYGYTF. The CDR3 DNA is TGTGCCAGCAGTTTTGCCGGAGCTAACTATGGCTACACCTTC.